The clone carrying this T cell receptor (beta chain) was observed once. The sample belongs to a study of glioma-infiltrating T cells after dendritic cell vaccination. Study information: Dendritic cell vaccine was injected intradermally three times, biweekly.

CDR3 length equals 14 residues. Germline-derived CDR1 and CDR2 are SGHRS and YFSETQ. The V and J ends lost 3 bases and 6 bases respectively, with 12 bases between them. Using immunoSEQ multiplex PCR, the repertoire was profiled, and TCRdb retains in-frame clones only, with some absent. The sample records about 100,000 clones, 80% being singletons. Time point given: after dendritic cell vaccination, including at tumor progression/relapse. Selection required adequate fresh-frozen tumor tissue plus more than two years' survival data. Before vaccination, two weeks after the third vaccination, and at progression, PBMC were collected.

The sample consisted of blood, taken after dendritic cell vaccination. The chain joins TRBV5-1 to TRBJ2-2; D is possibly TRBD2 (5 bases). This TCR was recovered from a human donor with glioblastoma. The CDR3 reads CASSSTSPPGELFF. CDR3 DNA sequence: TGCGCCAGCAGCTCAACTAGTCCCCCCGGGGAGCTGTTTTTT.